The rows below give T cell receptor beta chains drawn from one sample of a study of T cells in Graves' hyperthyroidism and ophthalmopathy. TCRdb ran MiXCR on the multiplex PCR reads and lists one entry per CDR3 protein. The sample yields under 300,000 distinct CDR3 sequences, 10% to 15% seen once. Sequencing was done on a sample of blood. Receptors were obtained from a woman aged 30 to 39 with Graves' hyperthyroidism that later progressed to Graves' ophthalmopathy. Each CDR3 is given with its conserved first and last residue. Fields, in order: V gene, J gene, clone size, D gene, CDR3 protein, CDR3 DNA. A D gene is named only where the DNA matches it firmly. Clone size is not always given. Where it is, it says once, few, many or a class for expanded clones.

v_gene: TRBV12-3/TRBV12-4; j_gene: TRBJ2-7; abundance: many; d_gene: -; CDR3aa: CASSTDRFSYEQYF; CDR3nt: TGTGCCAGCAGTACTGACAGGTTCTCCTACGAGCAGTACTTC
v_gene: TRBV6-4; j_gene: TRBJ2-4; abundance: few; d_gene: TRBD2; CDR3aa: CASSDGDIRGDKNIQYF; CDR3nt: TGTGCCAGCAGTGACGGGGATATCCGGGGGGACAAAAACATTCAGTACTTC
v_gene: TRBV3-1; j_gene: TRBJ2-5; abundance: many; d_gene: TRBD1; CDR3aa: CASSQAGQGVETQYF; CDR3nt: TGTGCCAGCAGCCAAGCCGGACAGGGGGTAGAGACCCAGTACTTC
v_gene: TRBV18; j_gene: TRBJ2-7; abundance: many; d_gene: TRBD2; CDR3aa: CASSSSSGIYEQYF; CDR3nt: TGTGCCAGCTCAAGCTCTAGCGGGATTTACGAGCAGTACTTC
v_gene: TRBV6-2/TRBV6-3; j_gene: TRBJ1-1; abundance: many; d_gene: -; CDR3aa: CASSYSWGNTEAFF; CDR3nt: TGTGCCAGCAGTTACTCTTGGGGGAACACTGAAGCTTTCTTT
v_gene: TRBV11-2; j_gene: TRBJ1-1; abundance: many; d_gene: TRBD1; CDR3aa: CASSYPRGQGRVGAEAFF; CDR3nt: TGTGCCAGCAGCTACCCCCGGGGACAGGGCCGCGTGGGGGCTGAAGCTTTCTTT
v_gene: TRBV11-2; j_gene: TRBJ2-2; abundance: many; d_gene: TRBD2; CDR3aa: CASLPMGRGNTGELFF; CDR3nt: TGTGCCAGCCTCCCCATGGGGAGGGGGAACACCGGGGAGCTGTTTTTT
v_gene: TRBV29-1; j_gene: TRBJ2-7; abundance: many; d_gene: -; CDR3aa: CSVVAQGYEQYF; CDR3nt: TGCAGCGTTGTGGCTCAGGGCTACGAGCAGTACTTC
v_gene: TRBV5-4; j_gene: TRBJ2-7; abundance: -; d_gene: TRBD2; CDR3aa: CASSPGLARSYEQYF; CDR3nt: TGTGCCAGCAGCCCTGGACTAGCCAGATCCTACGAGCAGTACTTC
v_gene: TRBV2; j_gene: TRBJ2-7; abundance: many; d_gene: -; CDR3aa: CASSEEGTGAAEQYF; CDR3nt: TGTGCCAGCAGTGAAGAGGGGACTGGGGCGGCGGAGCAGTACTTC
v_gene: TRBV7-2; j_gene: TRBJ2-2; abundance: many; d_gene: TRBD2; CDR3aa: CASQVAGVRTGELFF; CDR3nt: TGTGCCAGCCAAGTAGCGGGAGTTCGAACCGGGGAGCTGTTTTTT